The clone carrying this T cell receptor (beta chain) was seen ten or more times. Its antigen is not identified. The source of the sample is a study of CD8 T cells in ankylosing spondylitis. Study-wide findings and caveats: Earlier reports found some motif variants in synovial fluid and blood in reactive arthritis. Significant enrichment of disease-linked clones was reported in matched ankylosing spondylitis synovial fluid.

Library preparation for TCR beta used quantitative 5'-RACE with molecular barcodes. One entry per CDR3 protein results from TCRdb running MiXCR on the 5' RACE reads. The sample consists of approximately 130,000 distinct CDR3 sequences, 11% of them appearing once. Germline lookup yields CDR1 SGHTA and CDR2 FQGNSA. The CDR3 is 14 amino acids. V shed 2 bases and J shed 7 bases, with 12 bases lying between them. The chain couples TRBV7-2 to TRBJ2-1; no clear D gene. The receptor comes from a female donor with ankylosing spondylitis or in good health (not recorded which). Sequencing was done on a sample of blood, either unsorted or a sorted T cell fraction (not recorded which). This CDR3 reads CASSLQGRWNEQFF. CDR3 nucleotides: TGTGCCAGCAGCTTACAAGGCAGGTGGAATGAGCAGTTCTTC.